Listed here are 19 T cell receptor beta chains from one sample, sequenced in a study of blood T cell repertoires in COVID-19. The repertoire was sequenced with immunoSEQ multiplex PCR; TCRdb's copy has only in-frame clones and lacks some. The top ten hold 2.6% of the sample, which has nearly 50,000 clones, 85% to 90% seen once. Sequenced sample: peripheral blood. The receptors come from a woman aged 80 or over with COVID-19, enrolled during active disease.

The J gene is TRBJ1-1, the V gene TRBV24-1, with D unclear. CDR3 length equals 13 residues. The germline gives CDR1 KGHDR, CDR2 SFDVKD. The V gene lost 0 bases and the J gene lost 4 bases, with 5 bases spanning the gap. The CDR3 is CATSDLQSTEAFF. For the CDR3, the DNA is TGTGCCACCAGTGATTTGCAATCCACTGAAGCTTTCTTT.

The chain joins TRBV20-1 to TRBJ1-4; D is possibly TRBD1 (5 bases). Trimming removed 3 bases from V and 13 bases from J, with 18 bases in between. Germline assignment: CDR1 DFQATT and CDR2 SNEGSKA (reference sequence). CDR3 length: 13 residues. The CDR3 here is CSASEGPGKGLFF. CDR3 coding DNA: TGCAGTGCTAGTGAGGGGCCCGGCAAGGGACTGTTTTTT.

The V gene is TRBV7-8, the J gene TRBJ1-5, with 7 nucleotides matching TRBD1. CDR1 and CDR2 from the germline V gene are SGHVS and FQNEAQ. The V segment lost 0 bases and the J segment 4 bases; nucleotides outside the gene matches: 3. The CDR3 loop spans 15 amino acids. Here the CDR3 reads CASSLAAGGNQPQHF. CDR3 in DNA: TGTGCCAGCAGCTTAGCGGCAGGGGGTAATCAGCCCCAGCATTTT.

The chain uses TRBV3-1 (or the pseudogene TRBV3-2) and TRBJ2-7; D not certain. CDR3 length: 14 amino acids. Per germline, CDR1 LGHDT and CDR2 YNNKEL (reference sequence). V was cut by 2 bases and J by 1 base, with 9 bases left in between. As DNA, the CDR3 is TGTGCCAGCAGCCAAAGTGGCTGGTCCTACGAGCAGTACTTC. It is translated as CASSQSGWSYEQYF.

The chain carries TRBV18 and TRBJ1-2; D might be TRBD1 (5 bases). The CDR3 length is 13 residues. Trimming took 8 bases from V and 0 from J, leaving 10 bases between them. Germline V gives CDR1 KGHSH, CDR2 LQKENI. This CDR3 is CASLQGSNYGYTF. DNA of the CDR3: TGTGCCAGCCTCCAGGGATCTAACTATGGCTACACCTTC. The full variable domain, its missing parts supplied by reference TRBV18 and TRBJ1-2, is NAGVMQNPRHLVRRRGQEARLRCSPMKGHSHVYWYRQLPEEGLKFMVYLQKENIIDESGMPKERFSAEFPKEGPSILRIQQVVRGDSAAYFCASLQGSNYGYTFGSGTRLTVV.

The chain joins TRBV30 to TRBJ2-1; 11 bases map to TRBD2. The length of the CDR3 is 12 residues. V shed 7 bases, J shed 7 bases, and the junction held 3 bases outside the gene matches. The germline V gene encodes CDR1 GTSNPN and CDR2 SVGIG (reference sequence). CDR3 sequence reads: CAYSGGENEQFF. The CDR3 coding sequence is TGTGCCTATAGCGGGGGGGAGAATGAGCAGTTCTTC.

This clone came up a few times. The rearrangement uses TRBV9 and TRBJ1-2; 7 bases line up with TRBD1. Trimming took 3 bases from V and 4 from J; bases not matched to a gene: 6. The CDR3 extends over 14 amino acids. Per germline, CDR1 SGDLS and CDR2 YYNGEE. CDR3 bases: TGTGCCAGCAGCGCCGGGACAGCAGTCTATGGCTACACCTTC. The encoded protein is CASSAGTAVYGYTF.

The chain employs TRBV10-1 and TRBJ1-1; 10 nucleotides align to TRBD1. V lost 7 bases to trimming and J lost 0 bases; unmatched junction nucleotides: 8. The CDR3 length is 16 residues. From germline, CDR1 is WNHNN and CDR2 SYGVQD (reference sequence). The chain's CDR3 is CASNTGTGVLNTEAFF. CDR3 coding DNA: TGCGCCAGCAATACCGGGACAGGGGTCCTGAACACTGAAGCTTTCTTT.

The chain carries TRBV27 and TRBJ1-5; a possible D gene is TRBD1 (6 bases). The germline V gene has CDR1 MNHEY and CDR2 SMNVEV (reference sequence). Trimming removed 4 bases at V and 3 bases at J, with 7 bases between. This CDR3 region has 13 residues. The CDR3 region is CASSWTVNQPQHF. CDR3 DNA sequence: TGTGCCAGCAGTTGGACAGTCAATCAGCCCCAGCATTTT.

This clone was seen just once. This CDR3 is CASSKDGRDYNEQFF. The DNA of the CDR3 is TGTGCCAGCAGCAAAGACGGGAGGGACTACAATGAGCAGTTCTTC. V and J are TRBV21-1 and TRBJ2-1; the tabulated D call, TRBD2, remains unverified against the DNA. TRBV21-1 is a pseudogene. There are 15 residues in the CDR3.

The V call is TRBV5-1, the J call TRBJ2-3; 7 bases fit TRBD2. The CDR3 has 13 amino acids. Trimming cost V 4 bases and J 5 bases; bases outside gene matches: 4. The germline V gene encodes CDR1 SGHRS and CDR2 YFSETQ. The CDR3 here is CASSPGGVDTQYF. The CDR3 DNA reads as TGCGCCAGCAGCCCGGGGGGAGTAGATACGCAGTATTTT.

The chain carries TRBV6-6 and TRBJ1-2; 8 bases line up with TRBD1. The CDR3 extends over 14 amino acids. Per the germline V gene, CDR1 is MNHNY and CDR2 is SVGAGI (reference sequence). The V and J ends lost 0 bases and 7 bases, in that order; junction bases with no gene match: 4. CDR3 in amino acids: CASSYSGTGGGYTF. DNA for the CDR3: TGTGCCAGCAGTTACTCCGGAACAGGGGGTGGCTACACCTTC.

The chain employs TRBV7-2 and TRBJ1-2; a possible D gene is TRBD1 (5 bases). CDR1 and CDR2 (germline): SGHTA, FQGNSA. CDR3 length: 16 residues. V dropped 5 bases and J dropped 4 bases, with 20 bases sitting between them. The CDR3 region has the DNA TGTGCCAGCAGCCCTTCGGCGGGCGGGGGAGCCTATGGCTACACCTTC. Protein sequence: CASSPSAGGGAYGYTF.

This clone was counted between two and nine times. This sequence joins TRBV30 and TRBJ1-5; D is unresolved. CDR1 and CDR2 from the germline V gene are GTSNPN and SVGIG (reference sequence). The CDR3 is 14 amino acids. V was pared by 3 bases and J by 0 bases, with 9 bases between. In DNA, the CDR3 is TGTGCCTGGAGGGCGGAGAATAGCAATCAGCCCCAGCATTTT. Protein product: CAWRAENSNQPQHF.

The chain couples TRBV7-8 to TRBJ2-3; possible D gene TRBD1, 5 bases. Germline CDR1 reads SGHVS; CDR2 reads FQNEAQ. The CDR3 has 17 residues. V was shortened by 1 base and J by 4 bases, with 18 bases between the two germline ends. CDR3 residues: CASSLVRQGIFADTQYF. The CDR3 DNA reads TGTGCCAGCAGCTTAGTTAGGCAGGGTATCTTCGCAGATACGCAGTATTTT.

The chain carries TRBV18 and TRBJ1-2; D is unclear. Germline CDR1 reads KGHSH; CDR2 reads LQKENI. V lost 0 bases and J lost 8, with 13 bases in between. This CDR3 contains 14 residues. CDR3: CASSPPTSTGGYTF. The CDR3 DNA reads TGTGCCAGCTCACCACCGACCTCAACCGGGGGCTACACCTTC.

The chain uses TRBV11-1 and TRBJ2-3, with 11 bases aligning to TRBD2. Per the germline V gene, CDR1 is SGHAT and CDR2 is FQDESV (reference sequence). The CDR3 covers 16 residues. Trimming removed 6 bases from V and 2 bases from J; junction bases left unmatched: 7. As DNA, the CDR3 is TGTGCCAGCAGTTCCCGACTAGCGGGGAACACAGATACGCAGTATTTT. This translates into CASSSRLAGNTDTQYF.

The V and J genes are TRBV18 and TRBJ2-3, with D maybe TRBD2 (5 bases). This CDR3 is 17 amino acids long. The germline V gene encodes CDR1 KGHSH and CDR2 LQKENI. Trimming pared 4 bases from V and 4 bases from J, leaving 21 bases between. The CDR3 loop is CASSQRLRAEGPDTQYF. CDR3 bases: TGTGCCAGCTCACAACGACTAAGGGCCGAGGGTCCAGATACGCAGTATTTT.

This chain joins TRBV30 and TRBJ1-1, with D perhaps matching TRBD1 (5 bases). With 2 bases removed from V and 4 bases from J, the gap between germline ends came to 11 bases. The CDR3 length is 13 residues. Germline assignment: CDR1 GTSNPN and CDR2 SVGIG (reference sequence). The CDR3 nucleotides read TGTGCCTGGAGTCCCCTTAGGGGCACTGAAGCTTTCTTT. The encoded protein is CAWSPLRGTEAFF.